This T cell receptor beta chain was captured by sequencing in a study of T cells after posttransplantation cyclophosphamide. V trimming: 4 bases; J trimming: 1 base; junction bases outside the gene matches: 1. The germline V gene has CDR1 SEHNR and CDR2 FQNEAQ (reference sequence). The CDR3 contains 14 residues. Clones were sequenced by immunoSEQ multiplex PCR, and TCRdb holds only the in-frame ones, with some missing. Sampling found roughly 32,000 clones, none seen once. Study-wide results and limits: Recipient CMV seropositivity and CMV reactivation strongly tracked TRB clonality. Blood and skin or GI T cell repertoires showed limited TRB overlap. Donor-recipient repertoire similarity was low at 1-2 months, rising over year one.

There are many counts of this clone. Its antigen is not identified. The related graft donor's blood sample was taken on the day of bone marrow donation. This clonotype was sampled from a woman aged 25 to 39 in good health and a related stem cell transplant donor. This chain links TRBV7-9 with TRBJ2-5; 9 positions match TRBD1. Input material: PBMCs. The CDR3 bases are TGTGCCAGCAGCTCGACAGGGGGCCAAGAGACCCAGTACTTC. Its translation is CASSSTGGQETQYF. Full variable domain (remainder filled in from reference TRBV7-9 and TRBJ2-5): DTGVSQNPRHKITKRGQNVTFRCDPISEHNRLYWYRQTLGQGPEFLTYFQNEAQLEKSRLLSDRFSAERPKGSFSTLEIQRTEQGDSAMYLCASSSTGGQETQYFGPGTRLLVL.